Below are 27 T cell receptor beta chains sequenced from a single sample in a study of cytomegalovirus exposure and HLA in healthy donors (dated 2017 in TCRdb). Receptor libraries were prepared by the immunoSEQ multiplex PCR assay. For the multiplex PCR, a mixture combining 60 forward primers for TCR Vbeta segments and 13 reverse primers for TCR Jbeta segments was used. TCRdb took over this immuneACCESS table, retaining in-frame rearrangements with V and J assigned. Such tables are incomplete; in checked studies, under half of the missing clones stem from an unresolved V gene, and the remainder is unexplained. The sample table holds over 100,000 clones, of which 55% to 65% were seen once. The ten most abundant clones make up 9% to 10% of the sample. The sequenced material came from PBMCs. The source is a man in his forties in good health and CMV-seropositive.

In DNA, the CDR3 is TGTGCCTGGAGTCCTGCGGATACGCAGTATTTT. It is translated as CAWSPADTQYF. V usage is TRBV30 and J usage is TRBJ2-3, with unresolved D. Germline-derived CDR1 and CDR2 are GTSNPN and SVGIG (reference sequence). V was cut by 2 bases and J by 6 bases, with 6 bases left in between. This CDR3 is 11 amino acids long.

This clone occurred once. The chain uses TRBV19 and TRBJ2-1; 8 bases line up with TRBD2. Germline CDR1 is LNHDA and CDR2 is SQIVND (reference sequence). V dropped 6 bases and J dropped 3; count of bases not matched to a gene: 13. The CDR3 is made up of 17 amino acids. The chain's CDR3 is CASSRGLAGGRYNEQFF. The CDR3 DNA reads TGTGCCAGTAGCAGGGGCCTCGCGGGAGGTCGCTACAATGAGCAGTTCTTC.

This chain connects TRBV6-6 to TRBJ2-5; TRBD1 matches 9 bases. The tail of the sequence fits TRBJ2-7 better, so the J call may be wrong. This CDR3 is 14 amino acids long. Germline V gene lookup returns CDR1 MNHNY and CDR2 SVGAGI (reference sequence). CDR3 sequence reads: CASRAGTGSTEQYF. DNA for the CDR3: TGTGCCAGCAGAGCCGGGACAGGGTCGACCGAGCAGTACTTC.

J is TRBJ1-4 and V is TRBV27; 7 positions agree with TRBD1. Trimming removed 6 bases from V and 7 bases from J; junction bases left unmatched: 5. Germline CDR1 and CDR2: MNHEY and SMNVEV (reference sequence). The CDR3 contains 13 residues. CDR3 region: CASRYTGVEKLFF. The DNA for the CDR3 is TGTGCCAGCAGATATACAGGGGTTGAAAAACTGTTTTTT. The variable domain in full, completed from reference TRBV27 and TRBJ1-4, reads EAQVTQNPRYLITVTGKKLTVTCSQNMNHEYMSWYRQDPGLGLRQIYYSMNVEVTDKGDVPEGYKVSRKEKRNFPLILESPSPNQTSLYFCASRYTGVEKLFFGSGTQLSVL.

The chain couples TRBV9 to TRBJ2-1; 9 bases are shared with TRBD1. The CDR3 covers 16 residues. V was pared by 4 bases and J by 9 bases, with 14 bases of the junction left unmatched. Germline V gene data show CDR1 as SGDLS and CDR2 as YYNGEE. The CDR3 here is CASSHTPGTGSIEQFF. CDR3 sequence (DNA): TGTGCCAGCAGCCACACCCCCGGGACAGGGAGTATTGAGCAGTTCTTC.

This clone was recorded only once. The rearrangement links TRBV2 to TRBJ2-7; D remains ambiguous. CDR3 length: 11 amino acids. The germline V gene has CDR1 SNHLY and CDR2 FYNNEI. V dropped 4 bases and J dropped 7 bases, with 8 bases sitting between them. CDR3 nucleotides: TGTGCCAGCAGTGCTTCGAGGGAGCAGTACTTC. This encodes CASSASREQYF.

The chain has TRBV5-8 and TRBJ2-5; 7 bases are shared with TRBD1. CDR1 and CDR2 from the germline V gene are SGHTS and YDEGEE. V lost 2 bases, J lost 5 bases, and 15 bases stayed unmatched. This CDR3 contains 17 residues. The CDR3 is CASSFTYRDSRAETQYF. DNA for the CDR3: TGTGCCAGCAGCTTTACCTACCGGGACAGCCGTGCGGAGACCCAGTACTTC.

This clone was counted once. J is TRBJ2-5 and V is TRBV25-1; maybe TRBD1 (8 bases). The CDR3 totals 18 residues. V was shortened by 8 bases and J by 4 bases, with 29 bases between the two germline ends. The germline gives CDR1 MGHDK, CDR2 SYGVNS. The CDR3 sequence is CASAWSRQKQGEGETQYF. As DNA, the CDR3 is TGTGCCAGCGCCTGGAGTAGACAGAAACAGGGGGAGGGAGAGACCCAGTACTTC.

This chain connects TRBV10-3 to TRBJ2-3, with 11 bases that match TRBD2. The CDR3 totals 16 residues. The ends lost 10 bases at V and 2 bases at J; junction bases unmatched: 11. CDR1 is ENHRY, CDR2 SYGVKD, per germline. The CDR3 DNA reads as TGTGCCACCAATTCGGGGACTAGCGGCTTCACAGATACGCAGTATTTT. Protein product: CATNSGTSGFTDTQYF.

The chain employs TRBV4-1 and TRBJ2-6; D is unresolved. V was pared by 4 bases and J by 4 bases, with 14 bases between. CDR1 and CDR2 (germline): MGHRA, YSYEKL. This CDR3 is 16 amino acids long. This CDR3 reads CASSLARLSGANVLTF. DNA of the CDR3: TGCGCCAGCAGCCTAGCCCGCTTGAGCGGGGCCAACGTCCTGACTTTC.

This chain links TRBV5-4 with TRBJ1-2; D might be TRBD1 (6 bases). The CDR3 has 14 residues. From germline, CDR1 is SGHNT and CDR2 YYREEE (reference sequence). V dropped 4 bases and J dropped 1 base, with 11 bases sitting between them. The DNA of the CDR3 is TGTGCCAGCAGCCTGGACAGTTATAACTATGGCTACACCTTC. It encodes CASSLDSYNYGYTF. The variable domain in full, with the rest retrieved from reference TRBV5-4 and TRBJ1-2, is ETGVTQSPTHLIKTRGQQVTLRCSSQSGHNTVSWYQQALGQGPQFIFQYYREEENGRGNFPPRFSGLQFPNYSSELNVNALELDDSALYLCASSLDSYNYGYTFGSGTRLTVV.

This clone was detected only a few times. CDR3 region: CASSEFGGTNYGYTF. The CDR3 DNA reads TGTGCCAGCAGTGAATTCGGGGGTACTAACTATGGCTACACCTTC. The chain recombines TRBV6-1 with TRBJ1-2; TRBD1 is a possible D gene (5 bases). From germline, CDR1 is MNHNS and CDR2 SASEGT. The CDR3 covers 15 residues. Trimming removed 2 bases from V and 0 bases from J, with 10 bases in between.

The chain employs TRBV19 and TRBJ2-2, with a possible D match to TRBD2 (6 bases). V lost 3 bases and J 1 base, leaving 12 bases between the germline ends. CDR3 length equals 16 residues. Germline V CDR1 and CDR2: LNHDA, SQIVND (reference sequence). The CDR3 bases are TGTGCCAGTAGTATCGGGGGTCTTATGAACACCGGGGAGCTGTTTTTT. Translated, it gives CASSIGGLMNTGELFF.

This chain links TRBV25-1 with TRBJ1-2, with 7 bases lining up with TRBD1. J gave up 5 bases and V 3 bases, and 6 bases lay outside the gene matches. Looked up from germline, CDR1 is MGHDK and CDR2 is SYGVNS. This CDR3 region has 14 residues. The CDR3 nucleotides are TGTGCCAGCAGTGATTTCGGGACAGCATATGGCTACACCTTC. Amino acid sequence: CASSDFGTAYGYTF.

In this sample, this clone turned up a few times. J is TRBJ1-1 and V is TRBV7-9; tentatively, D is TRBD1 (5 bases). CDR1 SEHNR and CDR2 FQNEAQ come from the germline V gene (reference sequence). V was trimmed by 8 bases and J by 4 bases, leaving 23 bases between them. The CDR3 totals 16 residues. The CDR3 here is CASQVGQGTPITEAFF. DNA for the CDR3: TGTGCCAGCCAAGTGGGGCAGGGAACACCCATCACTGAAGCTTTCTTT.

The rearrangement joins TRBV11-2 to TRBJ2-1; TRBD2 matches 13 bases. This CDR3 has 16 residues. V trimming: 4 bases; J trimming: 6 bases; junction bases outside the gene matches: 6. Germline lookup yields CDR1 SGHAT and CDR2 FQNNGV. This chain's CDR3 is CASSSWTSGRRNEQFF. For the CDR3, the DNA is TGTGCCAGCAGCTCGTGGACTAGCGGGAGACGCAATGAGCAGTTCTTC.

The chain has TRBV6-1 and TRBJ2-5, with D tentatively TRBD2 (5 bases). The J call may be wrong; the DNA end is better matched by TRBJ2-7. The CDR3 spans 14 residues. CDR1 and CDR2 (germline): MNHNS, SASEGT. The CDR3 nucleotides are TGTGCCAGCAGTGTGGAGGAAGGACTCTACGAGCAGTACTTC. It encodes CASSVEEGLYEQYF.

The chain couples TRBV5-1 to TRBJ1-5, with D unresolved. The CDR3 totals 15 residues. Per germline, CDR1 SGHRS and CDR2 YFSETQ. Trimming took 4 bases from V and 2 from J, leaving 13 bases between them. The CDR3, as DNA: TGCGCCAGCAGCCGGTACCCCGAAGGCAATCAGCCCCAGCATTTT. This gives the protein CASSRYPEGNQPQHF.

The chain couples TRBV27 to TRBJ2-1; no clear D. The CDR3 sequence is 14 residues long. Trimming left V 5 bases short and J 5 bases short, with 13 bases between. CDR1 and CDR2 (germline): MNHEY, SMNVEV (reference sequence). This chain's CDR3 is CASSPRPGNNEQFF. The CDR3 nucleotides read TGTGCCAGCAGTCCCAGGCCAGGAAACAATGAGCAGTTCTTC.

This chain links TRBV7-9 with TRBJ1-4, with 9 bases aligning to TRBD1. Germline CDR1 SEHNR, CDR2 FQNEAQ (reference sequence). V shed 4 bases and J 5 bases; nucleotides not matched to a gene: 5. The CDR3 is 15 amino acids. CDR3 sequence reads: CASSSWDRVNEKLFF. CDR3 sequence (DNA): TGTGCCAGCAGCTCGTGGGACAGGGTAAATGAAAAACTGTTTTTT.

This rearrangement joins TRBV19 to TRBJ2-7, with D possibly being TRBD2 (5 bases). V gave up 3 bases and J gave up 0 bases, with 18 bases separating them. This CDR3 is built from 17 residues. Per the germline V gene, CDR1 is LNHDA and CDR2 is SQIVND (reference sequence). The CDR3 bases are TGTGCCAGTAGTATGAGGGTTTTGAGTGGAGCCTCCTACGAGCAGTACTTC. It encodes CASSMRVLSGASYEQYF. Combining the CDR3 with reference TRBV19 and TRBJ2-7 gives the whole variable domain DGGITQSPKYLFRKEGQNVTLSCEQNLNHDAMYWYRQDPGQGLRLIYYSQIVNDFQKGDIAEGYSVSREKKESFPLTVTSAQKNPTAFYLCASSMRVLSGASYEQYFGPGTRLTVT.

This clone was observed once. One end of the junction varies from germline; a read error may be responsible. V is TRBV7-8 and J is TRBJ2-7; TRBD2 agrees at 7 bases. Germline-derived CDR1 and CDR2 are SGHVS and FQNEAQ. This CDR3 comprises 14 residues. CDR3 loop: CASSLGRRDYKQYF. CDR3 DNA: TGTGCCAGCAGCTTAGGCCGCCGGGACTACAAGCAGTACTTC.

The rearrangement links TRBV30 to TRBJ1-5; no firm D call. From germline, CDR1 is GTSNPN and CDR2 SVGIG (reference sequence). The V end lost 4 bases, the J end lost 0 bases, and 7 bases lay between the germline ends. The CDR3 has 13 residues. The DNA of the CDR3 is TGTGCCTGGAACAGAGATAGCAATCAGCCCCAGCATTTT. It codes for CAWNRDSNQPQHF.

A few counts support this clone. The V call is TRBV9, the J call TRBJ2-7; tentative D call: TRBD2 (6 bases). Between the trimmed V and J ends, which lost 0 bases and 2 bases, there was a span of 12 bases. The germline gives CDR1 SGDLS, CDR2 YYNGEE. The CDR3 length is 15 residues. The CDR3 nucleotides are TGTGCCAGCAGCGTAGGGGGACTTGCTACCTACGAGCAGTACTTC. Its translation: CASSVGGLATYEQYF.

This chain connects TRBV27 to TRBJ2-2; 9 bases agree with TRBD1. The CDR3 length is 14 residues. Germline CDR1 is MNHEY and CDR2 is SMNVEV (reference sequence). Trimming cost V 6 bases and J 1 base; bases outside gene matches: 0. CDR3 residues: CASRGQGNTGELFF. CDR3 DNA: TGTGCCAGCAGGGGACAGGGGAACACCGGGGAGCTGTTTTTT.

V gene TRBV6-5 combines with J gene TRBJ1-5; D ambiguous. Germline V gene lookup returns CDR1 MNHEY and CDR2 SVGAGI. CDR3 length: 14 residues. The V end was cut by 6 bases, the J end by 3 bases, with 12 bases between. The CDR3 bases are TGTGCCAGCAGCACCTCACGGGACAATCAGCCCCAGCATTTT. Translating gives CASSTSRDNQPQHF.

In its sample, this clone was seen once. As DNA, the CDR3 is TGTGCCAGCAGCCCGCCCGGGACAGGGTATTATGGCTACACCTTC. Protein: CASSPPGTGYYGYTF. This sequence joins TRBV5-6 and TRBJ1-2, with TRBD1 matching 9 bases. This CDR3 is built from 15 residues. CDR1 and CDR2 from the germline V gene are SGHDT and YYEEEE. The V gene end was trimmed by 4 bases and the J gene end by 5 bases; junction bases not matched to a gene: 9.